Below are 21 T cell receptor beta chains sequenced from a single sample in a study of blood T cell repertoires in COVID-19. Assay: immunoSEQ multiplex PCR; the TCRdb copy retains only in-frame clones and omits some. The sample consists of a few hundred thousand clones, roughly 81% of them appearing once. The sample comprised PBMCs or T cells enriched from blood (not recorded which). Every receptor here comes from a woman in her forties or fifties who had been exposed to COVID-19.

This chain joins TRBV4-1 and TRBJ1-1, with D maybe TRBD1 (6 bases). Trimming left V 2 bases short and J 0 bases short, with 7 bases between. The CDR3 contains 14 residues. Germline lookup yields CDR1 MGHRA and CDR2 YSYEKL. CDR3 protein: CASSQQGMNTEAFF. The CDR3, as DNA: TGCGCCAGCAGCCAACAGGGGATGAACACTGAAGCTTTCTTT.

This chain connects TRBV3-1 (or the pseudogene TRBV3-2) to TRBJ2-3; D might be TRBD2 (6 bases). This CDR3 contains 15 residues. CDR1 is LGHDT and CDR2 is YNNKEL in the germline V gene (reference sequence). Between the trimmed V and J ends, which lost 3 bases and 7 bases, there was a span of 17 bases. The CDR3 loop reads CASSHSAPGGNTQYF. CDR3 in DNA: TGTGCCAGCAGCCACAGTGCTCCCGGCGGGAATACGCAGTATTTT.

This chain links TRBV4-1 with TRBJ2-5; tentatively, D is TRBD2 (7 bases). The CDR3 is made up of 17 amino acids. Trimming cost V 0 bases and J 5 bases, with 19 bases left between them. Germline CDR1 reads MGHRA; CDR2 reads YSYEKL. CDR3 DNA: TGCGCCAGCAGCCAAGACGGTTTGAGGGGGGGCGAGGAGACCCAGTACTTC. Residues: CASSQDGLRGGEETQYF.

As to this clone: Distinct nucleotide sequences in the sample also encode this CDR3. The chain employs TRBV7-3 and TRBJ1-3; D not certain. This CDR3 is 13 amino acids long. CDR1 is SGHTA, CDR2 FQGTGA, per germline. V lost 5 bases, J lost 4 bases, and 9 bases lay in between. As DNA, the CDR3 is TGTGCCAGCAGCCCGTCGGGAGGAAACACCATATATTTT. It yields the protein CASSPSGGNTIYF.

The V call is TRBV2, the J call TRBJ1-1, with D possibly matching TRBD1 (5 bases). Germline V gene data show CDR1 as SNHLY and CDR2 as FYNNEI. V shed 5 bases and J shed 5 bases, with 12 bases lying between them. This CDR3 has 13 residues. CDR3 nucleotides: TGTGCCAGCAGTCAGGACACTGCGACTGAAGCTTTCTTT. Its translation is CASSQDTATEAFF.

V is TRBV7-9 and J is TRBJ2-5; D is uncertain. The germline V gene has CDR1 SEHNR and CDR2 FQNEAQ (reference sequence). The germline V and J ends were trimmed by 3 bases and 2 bases, with 10 bases remaining between them. This CDR3 has 14 residues. The CDR3 sequence is CASSLVRTQETQYF. Here the CDR3 DNA reads TGTGCCAGCAGCTTGGTACGCACTCAAGAGACCCAGTACTTC.

The chain employs TRBV3-1 (or the pseudogene TRBV3-2) and TRBJ2-7; 9 bases agree with TRBD1. Germline CDR1 is LGHDT and CDR2 is YNNKEL (reference sequence). Germline trimming cut 3 bases from V and 2 bases from J; bases unmatched to any gene: 2. This CDR3 comprises 14 residues. The CDR3 DNA is TGTGCCAGCAGCCATAGACAGGGGGCCTACGAGCAGTACTTC. Encoded protein: CASSHRQGAYEQYF.

The chain couples TRBV5-5 to TRBJ2-7, with D possibly TRBD1 on 5 matching bases. The CDR3 spans 13 residues. V lost 2 bases, J lost 2 bases, and 8 bases lay in between. Germline values: CDR1 SGHKS, CDR2 YYEKEE (reference sequence). The CDR3 region is CASSFTGPYEQYF. CDR3 DNA: TGTGCCAGCAGCTTTACAGGTCCCTACGAGCAGTACTTC.

This clone was counted a single time. The rearrangement links TRBV7-2 to TRBJ2-5, with D possibly being TRBD2 (5 bases). The V end lost 4 bases, the J end lost 2 bases, and 11 bases lay between the germline ends. The V gene's germline CDR1 is SGHTA and CDR2 FQGNSA. The CDR3 runs to 14 residues. Here the CDR3 reads CASSSNPGQETQYF. The CDR3 coding sequence is TGTGCCAGCAGCTCCAACCCGGGACAAGAGACCCAGTACTTC.

The genes are TRBV16 and TRBJ1-6, with a possible D match to TRBD1 (5 bases). The CDR3 extends over 15 amino acids. Germline V gene data show CDR1 as KGHSY and CDR2 as FQNENV. V lost 1 base to trimming and J lost 5 bases, with 9 bases between them. CDR3 DNA sequence: TGTGCCAGCAGCCAATGGGGGGGGAATAATTCACCCCTCCACTTT. It yields the protein CASSQWGGNNSPLHF.

V and J are TRBV7-9 and TRBJ1-2, with TRBD1 identical over 10 bases. The CDR3 covers 15 residues. The V segment lost 5 bases and the J segment 6 bases; nucleotides outside the gene matches: 9. CDR1 and CDR2 from the germline V gene are SEHNR and FQNEAQ (reference sequence). The CDR3 loop reads CASSPDPGTGDGYTF. CDR3 sequence (DNA): TGTGCCAGCAGCCCGGATCCAGGGACAGGGGATGGCTACACCTTC.

The V gene is TRBV4-1, the J gene TRBJ2-1, with D tentatively TRBD2 (7 bases). The CDR3 spans 17 residues. CDR1 is MGHRA and CDR2 is YSYEKL in the germline V gene. V was trimmed by 5 bases and J by 0 bases, leaving 17 bases between them. The DNA for the CDR3 is TGCGCCAGCAGCTACTCTGGGAGGGGGGGCTCCTACAATGAGCAGTTCTTC. Its translation: CASSYSGRGGSYNEQFF.

This chain connects TRBV5-1 to TRBJ2-5; D perhaps matches TRBD1 (6 bases). CDR1 SGHRS and CDR2 YFSETQ come from the germline V gene. This CDR3 is built from 15 residues. With 2 bases removed from V and 5 bases from J, the gap between germline ends came to 16 bases. The CDR3 protein is CASSFGTGRGETQYF. As DNA, the CDR3 is TGCGCCAGCAGCTTCGGAACAGGGCGAGGGGAGACCCAGTACTTC.

This clone was observed a single time. The chain recombines TRBV5-6 with TRBJ1-3; no definite D call. Germline V lookup: CDR1 SGHDT, CDR2 YYEEEE. With 1 base removed from V and 0 bases from J, the gap between germline ends came to 17 bases. The CDR3 loop spans 18 amino acids. The CDR3 coding sequence is TGTGCCAGCAGCTTGATCCATTCTTCTGGCAGCTCTGGAAACACCATATATTTT. It encodes CASSLIHSSGSSGNTIYF.

J is TRBJ2-4 and V is TRBV18; maybe TRBD1 (6 bases). This CDR3 is built from 17 residues. Germline V gene data show CDR1 as KGHSH and CDR2 as LQKENI. The V and J ends lost 4 bases and 0 bases respectively, with 16 bases between them. In DNA, the CDR3 is TGTGCCAGCTCACTACGTCAGGCAGGGGTAGCCAAAAACATTCAGTACTTC. Its translation is CASSLRQAGVAKNIQYF.

The chain carries TRBV15 and TRBJ1-3; TRBD1 aligns across 8 bases. The germline V gene has CDR1 LNHNV and CDR2 YYDKDF (reference sequence). Trimming took 4 bases from V and 0 from J; bases not matched to a gene: 14. CDR3 length equals 19 residues. The CDR3 DNA reads TGTGCCACCAGCACCGAACCACAGGGGGAGAGCCTCTCTGGAAACACCATATATTTT. Its protein product is CATSTEPQGESLSGNTIYF. Using reference TRBV15 and TRBJ1-3 for the parts outside the CDR3, the full variable domain is DAMVIQNPRYQVTQFGKPVTLSCSQTLNHNVMYWYQQKSSQAPKLLFHYYDKDFNNEADTPDNFQSRRPNTSFCFLDIRSPGLGDTAMYLCATSTEPQGESLSGNTIYFGEGSWLTVV.

The chain links TRBV27 to TRBJ1-2; 7 bases are a match to TRBD1. The CDR3 has 12 amino acids. V shed 6 bases, J shed 8 bases, and the junction held 6 bases outside the gene matches. In germline, CDR1 is MNHEY, CDR2 SMNVEV (reference sequence). CDR3 amino acids: CASRQGIGGYTF. The CDR3 nucleotides read TGTGCCAGCAGACAGGGGATTGGAGGCTACACCTTC.

The V and J genes are TRBV9 and TRBJ2-7, with 12 bases fitting TRBD2. Germline-derived CDR1 and CDR2 are SGDLS and YYNGEE. The CDR3 is made up of 15 amino acids. J lost 3 bases, V lost 4 bases, and 5 bases had no gene match. Here the CDR3 DNA reads TGTGCCAGCAGCCCTCGGACTAGCGGGGACTACGAGCAGTACTTC. It codes for CASSPRTSGDYEQYF.

V usage is TRBV3-1 (or the pseudogene TRBV3-2) and J usage is TRBJ1-3; 9 nucleotides align to TRBD1. The germline CDR1 and CDR2 sequences are LGHDT and YNNKEL (reference sequence). With 4 bases clipped from V and 7 bases from J, the junction kept 5 bases outside the gene matches. The CDR3 is made up of 14 amino acids. CDR3 sequence: CASSPTDRGNTIYF. The CDR3 DNA reads as TGTGCCAGCAGCCCGACGGACAGGGGCAACACCATATATTTT.

The chain couples TRBV7-9 to TRBJ1-4, with D possibly matching TRBD1 (5 bases). The CDR3 contains 14 residues. Looked up from germline, CDR1 is SEHNR and CDR2 is FQNEAQ (reference sequence). The V and J ends lost 2 bases and 8 bases respectively, with 12 bases between them. The CDR3 loop reads CASSLLREEEKLFF. CDR3 nucleotides: TGTGCCAGCAGCTTACTCAGGGAGGAGGAAAAACTGTTTTTT.

The CDR3 DNA sequence: TGCGCCAGCAGCTTATCAGGGCCCAACGAGCAGTACTTC. Translated: CASSLSGPNEQYF. The V call is TRBV5-1, the J call TRBJ2-7; possible D gene TRBD1, 5 bases. This CDR3 comprises 13 residues. Per the germline V gene, CDR1 is SGHRS and CDR2 is YFSETQ. Trimming shortened V by 2 bases and J by 5 bases, and 11 bases separated the two germline ends.